These 14 T cell receptor beta chains share one sample of origin, sequenced in a study of patients and donors after allogeneic stem cell transplantation. TCRdb fed the RT-PCR reads into MiXCR, producing one record per CDR3 protein. Among roughly 30,000 distinct CDR3 sequences listed, almost 7% were seen once. The sequencing input was blood, either unsorted or a sorted T cell fraction (not recorded which). The receptors here all came from a human donor who was either an allogeneic HSCT recipient or a stem cell or donor lymphocyte infusion donor (not recorded which). It is not recorded whose cells these are; they may come from a transplant donor.

The V and J genes are TRBV20-1 and TRBJ2-7; D is possibly TRBD1 (5 bases). Germline loops: CDR1 DFQATT, CDR2 SNEGSKA (reference sequence). The length of the CDR3 is 15 residues. V lost 0 bases and J 3 bases, leaving 15 bases between the germline ends. CDR3 DNA: TGCAGTGCTAGAGAAGGGGCACAAATAAACTACGAGCAGTACTTC. Translated: CSAREGAQINYEQYF.

As DNA, the CDR3 is TGTGCCAGCAGCATAGGATGGGACAGCTACACAGATACGCAGTATTTT. Translated, it gives CASSIGWDSYTDTQYF. The genes are TRBV7-9 and TRBJ2-3; 7 bases line up with TRBD1. The germline V gene encodes CDR1 SEHNR and CDR2 FQNEAQ (reference sequence). This CDR3 has 16 amino acids. V lost 5 bases and J lost 2; bases outside the gene matches: 10.

Ten or more counts support this clonotype. The chain carries TRBV28 and TRBJ1-4; 7 bases line up with TRBD1. Trimming took 5 bases from V and 4 from J; bases not matched to a gene: 10. Germline V CDR1 and CDR2: MDHEN, SYDVKM. This CDR3 region has 16 residues. CDR3 region: CASSRHRGGINEKLFF. The CDR3 bases are TGTGCCAGCAGTCGTCACAGAGGGGGCATTAATGAAAAACTGTTTTTT.

The V gene is TRBV29-1, the J gene TRBJ2-2; TRBD2 matches at 14 bases. The CDR3 is 15 residues long. Unmatched junction bases numbered 7, after V lost 6 bases and J lost 7 bases. CDR1 is SQVTM, CDR2 ANQGSEA, per germline. Here the CDR3 reads CSVETSGRANGELFF. Here the CDR3 DNA reads TGCAGCGTGGAGACTAGCGGGAGGGCCAACGGGGAGCTGTTTTTT.

The chain uses TRBV20-1 and TRBJ2-1, with 10 positions matching TRBD2. The CDR3 spans 17 residues. Germline V gene sequence: CDR1 DFQATT, CDR2 SNEGSKA (reference sequence). J gave up 4 bases and V 1 base, and 10 bases lay outside the gene matches. Here the CDR3 DNA reads TGCAGTGCTAGAGGCCAAGGGGGGACTAGCGTATACAATGAGCAGTTCTTC. Translated, it gives CSARGQGGTSVYNEQFF.

This clonotype appeared many times. V usage is TRBV25-1 and J usage is TRBJ2-6; D is possibly TRBD1 (6 bases). Germline loops: CDR1 MGHDK, CDR2 SYGVNS. V was pared by 2 bases and J by 1 base, with 12 bases between. The CDR3 consists of 17 residues. CDR3 loop: CASSEPTGSSGANVLTF. The CDR3 DNA reads as TGTGCCAGCAGTGAACCCACAGGGAGTTCTGGGGCCAACGTCCTGACTTTC.

This clonotype was recorded at least ten times. This chain uses TRBV12-3 or TRBV12-4 with TRBJ1-4, with 8 nucleotides matching TRBD1. After removal of 6 bases from V and 8 bases from J, the junction contained 8 bases not matched to a gene. There are 14 residues in the CDR3. CDR3 loop: CASSLGQGREKLFF. CDR3 DNA sequence: TGTGCCAGCAGCCTAGGACAGGGACGAGAAAAACTGTTTTTT.

The chain employs TRBV25-1 and TRBJ2-1; 8 bases are shared with TRBD1. The ends lost 2 bases at V and 0 bases at J; junction bases unmatched: 3. The CDR3 consists of 16 residues. The germline V gene encodes CDR1 MGHDK and CDR2 SYGVNS. The DNA of the CDR3 is TGTGCCAGCAGTGAAACAGGGGGGAGCTCCTACAATGAGCAGTTCTTC. Translating gives CASSETGGSSYNEQFF.

This clonotype was seen ten or more times. The V gene is TRBV10-2, the J gene TRBJ1-3; D unresolved. The ends were cut back, 2 bases at V and 3 bases at J, with 11 bases in the middle. Germline assignment: CDR1 WSHSY and CDR2 SAAADI. The CDR3 spans 15 residues. The CDR3 DNA reads as TGCGCCAGCAGTGAGATGGGTACGGGTGGAAACACCATATATTTT. This encodes CASSEMGTGGNTIYF.

Only a few counts were recorded for this clonotype. The V call is TRBV14, the J call TRBJ2-1; 11 bases align to TRBD2. The V and J ends lost 4 bases and 16 bases, in that order; junction bases with no gene match: 6. This CDR3 is 12 amino acids long. Per germline, CDR1 SGHDN and CDR2 FVKESK. In nucleotides, the CDR3 is TGTGCCAGCAGCCCACTAGCGGGAGAGTGTTTCTTC. Protein: CASSPLAGECFF.

J is TRBJ2-7 and V is TRBV2, with TRBD1 matching over 9 bases. Trimming took 6 bases from V and 2 from J; bases not matched to a gene: 5. This CDR3 region has 14 residues. Germline CDR1 is SNHLY and CDR2 is FYNNEI. The CDR3 nucleotides read TGTGCCAGCAGCGCCGGGACAGGGCCCTACGAGCAGTACTTC. Its protein is CASSAGTGPYEQYF.

This clonotype appeared many times. This chain connects TRBV2 to TRBJ1-2; D gene ambiguous. Trimming shortened V by 4 bases and J by 4 bases, and 4 bases separated the two germline ends. CDR3 length equals 11 residues. Germline CDR1 and CDR2: SNHLY and FYNNEI. Here the CDR3 reads CASSATYGYTF. The CDR3 DNA sequence: TGTGCCAGCAGTGCGACCTATGGCTACACCTTC.

The rearrangement joins TRBV27 to TRBJ2-7; D possibly corresponds to TRBD1 (6 bases). V was shortened by 2 bases and J by 6 bases, with 26 bases between the two germline ends. Germline CDR1 and CDR2: MNHEY and SMNVEV (reference sequence). There are 18 residues in the CDR3. The CDR3 spells CASSLVGLGRPRGIEQYF. DNA for the CDR3: TGTGCCAGCAGTTTAGTAGGACTCGGACGTCCCAGGGGAATCGAGCAGTACTTC.

This clonotype was observed a few times. The chain combines TRBV9 with TRBJ2-7; 9 bases are a match to TRBD1. The V gene's germline CDR1 is SGDLS and CDR2 YYNGEE. CDR3 length: 16 amino acids. Trimming took 0 bases from V and 0 from J; bases not matched to a gene: 4. The CDR3 sequence is CASSVGPTGGSYEQYF. The CDR3, as DNA: TGTGCCAGCAGCGTAGGACCGACAGGGGGCTCCTACGAGCAGTACTTC.